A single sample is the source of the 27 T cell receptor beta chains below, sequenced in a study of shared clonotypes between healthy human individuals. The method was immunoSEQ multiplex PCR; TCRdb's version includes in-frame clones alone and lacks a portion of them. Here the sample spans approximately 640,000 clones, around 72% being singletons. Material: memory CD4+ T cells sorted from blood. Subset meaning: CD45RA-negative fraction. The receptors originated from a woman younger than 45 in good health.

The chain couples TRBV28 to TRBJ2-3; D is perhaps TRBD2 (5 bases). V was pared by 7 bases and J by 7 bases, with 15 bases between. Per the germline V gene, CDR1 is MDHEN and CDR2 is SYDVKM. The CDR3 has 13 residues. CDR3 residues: CASKEGWGNTQYF. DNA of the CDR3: TGTGCCAGCAAAGAGGGATGGGGTAATACGCAGTATTTT.

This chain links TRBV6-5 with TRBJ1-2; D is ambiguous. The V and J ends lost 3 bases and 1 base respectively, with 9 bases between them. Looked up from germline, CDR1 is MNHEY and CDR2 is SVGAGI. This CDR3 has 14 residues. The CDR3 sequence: CASSYAGVNYGYTF. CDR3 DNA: TGTGCCAGCAGTTATGCAGGAGTTAACTATGGCTACACCTTC.

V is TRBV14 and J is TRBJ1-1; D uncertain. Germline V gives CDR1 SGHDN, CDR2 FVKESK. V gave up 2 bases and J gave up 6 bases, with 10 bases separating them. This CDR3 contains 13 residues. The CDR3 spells CASSQPGRSEAFF. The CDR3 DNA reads TGTGCCAGCAGCCAACCGGGCCGGTCTGAAGCTTTCTTT.

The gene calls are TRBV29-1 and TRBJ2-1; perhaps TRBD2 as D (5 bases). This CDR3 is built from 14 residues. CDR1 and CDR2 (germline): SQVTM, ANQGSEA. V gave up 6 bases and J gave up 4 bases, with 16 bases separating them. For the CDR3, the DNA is TGCAGCGTCCTACTGGCGGGTTCTTACAATGAGCAGTTCTTC. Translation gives CSVLLAGSYNEQFF.

The CDR3 loop reads CASSLVADYEQYF. The CDR3 region has the DNA TGTGCCAGCAGCTTAGTGGCTGACTACGAGCAGTACTTC. V gene TRBV11-2 combines with J gene TRBJ2-7; D ambiguous. This CDR3 has 13 residues. Trimming cost V 1 base and J 3 bases, with 7 bases left between them. The germline CDR1 and CDR2 sequences are SGHAT and FQNNGV.

CDR3 loop: CASSLGGGLGQPQHF. As DNA, the CDR3 is TGTGCCAGCAGTTTAGGAGGGGGCCTGGGTCAGCCCCAGCATTTT. The genes are TRBV27 and TRBJ1-5, with 7 nucleotides matching TRBD1. The CDR3 totals 15 residues. CDR1 MNHEY and CDR2 SMNVEV come from the germline V gene (reference sequence). V lost 2 bases, J lost 6 bases, and 7 bases stayed unmatched.

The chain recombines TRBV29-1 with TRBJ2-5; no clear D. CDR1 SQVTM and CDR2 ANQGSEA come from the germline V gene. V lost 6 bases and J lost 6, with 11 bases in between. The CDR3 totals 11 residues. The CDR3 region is CSVLTGQTQYF. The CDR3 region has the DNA TGCAGCGTATTGACCGGCCAGACCCAGTACTTC.

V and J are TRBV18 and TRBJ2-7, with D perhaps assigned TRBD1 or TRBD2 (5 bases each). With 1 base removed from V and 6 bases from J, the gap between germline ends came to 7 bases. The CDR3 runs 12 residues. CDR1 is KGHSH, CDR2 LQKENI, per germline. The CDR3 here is CASSPRDGEQYF. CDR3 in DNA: TGTGCCAGCTCACCACGGGACGGCGAGCAGTACTTC.

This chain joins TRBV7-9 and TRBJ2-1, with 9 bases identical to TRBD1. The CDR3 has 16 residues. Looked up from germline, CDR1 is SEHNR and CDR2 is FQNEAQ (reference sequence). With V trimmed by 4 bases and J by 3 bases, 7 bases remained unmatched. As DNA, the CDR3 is TGTGCCAGCAGCTCCGGTTGGGACAGGGACTACAATGAGCAGTTCTTC. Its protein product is CASSSGWDRDYNEQFF.

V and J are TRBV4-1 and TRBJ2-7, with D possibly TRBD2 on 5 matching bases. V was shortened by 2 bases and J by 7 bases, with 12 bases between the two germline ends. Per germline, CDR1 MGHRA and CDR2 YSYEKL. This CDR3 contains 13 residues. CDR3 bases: TGCGCCAGCAGCCAAATCGGGGAAAGGGAGCAGTACTTC. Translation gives CASSQIGEREQYF.

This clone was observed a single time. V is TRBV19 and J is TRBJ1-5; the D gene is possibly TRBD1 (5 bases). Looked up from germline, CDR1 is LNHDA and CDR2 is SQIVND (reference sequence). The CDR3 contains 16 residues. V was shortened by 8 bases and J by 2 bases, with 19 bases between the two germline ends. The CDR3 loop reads CASRSGRRGRNQPQHF. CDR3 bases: TGTGCCAGTCGGTCGGGGCGGCGGGGACGCAATCAGCCCCAGCATTTT.

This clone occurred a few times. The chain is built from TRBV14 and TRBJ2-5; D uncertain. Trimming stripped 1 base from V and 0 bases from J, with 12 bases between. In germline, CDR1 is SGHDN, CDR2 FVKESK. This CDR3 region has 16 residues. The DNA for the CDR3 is TGTGCCAGCAGCCAAGGAGCAGCCCTGTACCAAGAGACCCAGTACTTC. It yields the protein CASSQGAALYQETQYF.

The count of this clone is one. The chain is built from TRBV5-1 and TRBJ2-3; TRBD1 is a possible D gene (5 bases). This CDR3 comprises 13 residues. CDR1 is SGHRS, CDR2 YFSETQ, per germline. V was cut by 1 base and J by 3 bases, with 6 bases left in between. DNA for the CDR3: TGCGCCAGCAGCTTGACAGGAACAGATACGCAGTATTTT. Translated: CASSLTGTDTQYF.

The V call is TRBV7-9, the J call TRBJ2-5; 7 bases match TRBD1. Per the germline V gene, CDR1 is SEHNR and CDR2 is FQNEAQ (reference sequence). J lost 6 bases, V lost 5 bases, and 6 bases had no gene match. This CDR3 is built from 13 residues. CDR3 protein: CASSVDREQTQYF. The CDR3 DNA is TGTGCCAGCAGCGTTGACAGGGAACAGACCCAGTACTTC.

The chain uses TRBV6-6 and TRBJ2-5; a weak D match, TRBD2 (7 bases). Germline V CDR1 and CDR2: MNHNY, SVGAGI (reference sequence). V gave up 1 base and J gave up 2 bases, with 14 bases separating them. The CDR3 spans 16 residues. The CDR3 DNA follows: TGTGCCAGCAGTTACTGGGGGGGCCCGGGGCAAGAGACCCAGTACTTC. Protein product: CASSYWGGPGQETQYF.

In nucleotides, the CDR3 is TGTGCCAGCAGTTTATGGCGGGCTAGCGGAGCGTACACAGATACGCAGTATTTT. Translation: CASSLWRASGAYTDTQYF. The chain combines TRBV28 with TRBJ2-3, with TRBD2 identical over 7 bases. The CDR3 is 18 amino acids. V lost 0 bases and J lost 2; bases outside the gene matches: 11. Germline CDR1 is MDHEN and CDR2 is SYDVKM.

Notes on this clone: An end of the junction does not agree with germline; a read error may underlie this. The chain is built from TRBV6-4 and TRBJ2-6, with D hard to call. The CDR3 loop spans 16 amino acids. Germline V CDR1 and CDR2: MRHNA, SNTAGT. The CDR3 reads CASSYSLGKGANVLTF. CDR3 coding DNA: TGTGCCAGCAGTTACTCCTTAGGGAAAGGGGCCAACGTCCTGACTTTC.

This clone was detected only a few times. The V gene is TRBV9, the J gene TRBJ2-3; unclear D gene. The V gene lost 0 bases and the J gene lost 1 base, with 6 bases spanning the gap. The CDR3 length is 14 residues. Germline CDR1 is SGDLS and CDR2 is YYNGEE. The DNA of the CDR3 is TGTGCCAGCAGCGTAGCTTGGGGCACAGATACGCAGTATTTT. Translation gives CASSVAWGTDTQYF.

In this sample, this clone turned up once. DNA for the CDR3: TGCGCCAGCAGCTTAACCCCGGGACTAGCGGGAGAGGGAGAGACCCAGTACTTC. This encodes CASSLTPGLAGEGETQYF. The chain couples TRBV5-1 to TRBJ2-5, with 14 nucleotides matching TRBD2. V shed 2 bases, J shed 4 bases, and the junction held 10 bases outside the gene matches. Germline CDR1 SGHRS, CDR2 YFSETQ. CDR3 length: 18 amino acids. Full variable domain (outside the CDR3, taken from reference TRBV5-1 and TRBJ2-5): KAGVTQTPRYLIKTRGQQVTLSCSPISGHRSVSWYQQTPGQGLQFLFEYFSETQRNKGNFPGRFSGRQFSNSRSEMNVSTLELGDSALYLCASSLTPGLAGEGETQYFGPGTRLLVL.

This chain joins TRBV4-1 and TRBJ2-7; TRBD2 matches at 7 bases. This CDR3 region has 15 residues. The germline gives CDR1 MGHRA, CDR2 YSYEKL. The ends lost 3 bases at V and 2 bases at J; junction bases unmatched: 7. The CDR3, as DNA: TGCGCCAGCAGCCAGACAGAGCGGGACCCCTACGAGCAGTACTTC. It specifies CASSQTERDPYEQYF.

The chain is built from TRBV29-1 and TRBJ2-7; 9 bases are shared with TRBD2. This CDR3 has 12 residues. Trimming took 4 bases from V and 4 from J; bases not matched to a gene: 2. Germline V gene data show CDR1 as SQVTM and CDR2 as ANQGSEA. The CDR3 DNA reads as TGCAGCGTTGTTAGCGGGAGTTACGAGCAGTACTTC. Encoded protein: CSVVSGSYEQYF.

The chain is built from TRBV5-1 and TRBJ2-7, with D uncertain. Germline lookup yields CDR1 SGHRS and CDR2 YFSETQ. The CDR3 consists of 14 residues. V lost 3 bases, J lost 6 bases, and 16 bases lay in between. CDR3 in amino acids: CASSSGGIITEQYF. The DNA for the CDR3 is TGCGCCAGCAGCTCCGGCGGTATTATCACCGAGCAGTACTTC.

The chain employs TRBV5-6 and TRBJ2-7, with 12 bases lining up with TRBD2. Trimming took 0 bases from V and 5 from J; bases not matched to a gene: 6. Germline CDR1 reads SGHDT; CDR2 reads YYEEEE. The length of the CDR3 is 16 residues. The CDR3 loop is CASSLVGTSGSHEQYF. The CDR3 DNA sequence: TGTGCCAGCAGCTTGGTGGGGACTAGCGGGTCCCACGAGCAGTACTTC.

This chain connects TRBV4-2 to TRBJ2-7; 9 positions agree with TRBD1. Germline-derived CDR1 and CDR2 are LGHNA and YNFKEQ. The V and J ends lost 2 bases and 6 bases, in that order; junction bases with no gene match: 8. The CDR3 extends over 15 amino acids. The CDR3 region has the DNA TGTGCCAGCAGCCAACCCGGGACAGGGCAAAGCGAGCAGTACTTC. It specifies CASSQPGTGQSEQYF.

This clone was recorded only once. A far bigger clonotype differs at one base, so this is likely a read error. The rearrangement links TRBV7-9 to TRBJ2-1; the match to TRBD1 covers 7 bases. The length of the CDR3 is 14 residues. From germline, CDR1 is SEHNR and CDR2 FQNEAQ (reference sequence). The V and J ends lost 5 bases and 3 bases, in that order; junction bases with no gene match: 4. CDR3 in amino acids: CASSHRDSYNEQFF. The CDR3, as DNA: TGTGCCAGCAGCCACCGGGACAGCTACAATGAGCAGTTCTTC.

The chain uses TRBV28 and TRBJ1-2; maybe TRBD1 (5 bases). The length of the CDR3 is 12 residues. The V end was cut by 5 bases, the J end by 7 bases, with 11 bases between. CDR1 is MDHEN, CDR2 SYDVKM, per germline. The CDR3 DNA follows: TGTGCCAGCAGTGGACGGGACCGTGGCTACACCTTC. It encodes CASSGRDRGYTF.

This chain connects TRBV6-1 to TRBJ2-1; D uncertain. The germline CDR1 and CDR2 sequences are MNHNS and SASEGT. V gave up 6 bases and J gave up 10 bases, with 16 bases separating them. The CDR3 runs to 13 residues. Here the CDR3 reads CASRDAHSLEQFF. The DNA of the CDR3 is TGTGCCAGCAGGGATGCACACTCCCTGGAGCAGTTCTTC.